Presented here are 28 T cell receptor beta chains from one specimen sequenced in a study of long-term antiretroviral therapy in people with HIV. Survey-level immunoSEQ v3.0 assays were run. Using immunoSEQ multiplex PCR, the repertoire was profiled, and TCRdb retains in-frame clones only, with some absent. In the table there are about 27,000 clones, roughly 80% of which are singletons. This material consisted of unsorted PBMCs, taken 2.9 years after starting antiretroviral therapy. The source of these receptors is a man aged 45 to 65 with HIV.

The rearrangement uses TRBV29-1 and TRBJ2-2; D may correspond to TRBD1 or TRBD2 (5 bases each). Germline loops: CDR1 SQVTM, CDR2 ANQGSEA. V lost 0 bases and J 7 bases, leaving 12 bases between the germline ends. The CDR3 is made up of 14 amino acids. The CDR3 loop is CSVEDPWGNGELFF. The CDR3 DNA follows: TGCAGCGTTGAAGATCCGTGGGGGAACGGGGAGCTGTTTTTT.

The rearrangement links TRBV7-9 to TRBJ2-1; perhaps D is TRBD1 or TRBD2 (5 bases each). Looked up from germline, CDR1 is SEHNR and CDR2 is FQNEAQ (reference sequence). The CDR3 is 14 amino acids. Trimming pared 3 bases from V and 7 bases from J, leaving 13 bases between. The CDR3 DNA is TGTGCCAGCAGCTTGCCTTCGGGACCAAATGAGCAGTTCTTC. Its translation: CASSLPSGPNEQFF.

The chain uses TRBV28 and TRBJ2-1; D is uncertain. The CDR3 sequence is 15 residues long. V gave up 2 bases and J gave up 5 bases, with 13 bases separating them. In germline, CDR1 is MDHEN, CDR2 SYDVKM. The DNA of the CDR3 is TGTGCCAGCAGTTTACCCGGGTTGCCGGACAATGAGCAGTTCTTC. This gives the protein CASSLPGLPDNEQFF.

A few counts support this clone. The V gene is TRBV4-1, the J gene TRBJ2-7, with 10 bases identical to TRBD1. With 1 base clipped from V and 5 bases from J, the junction kept 11 bases outside the gene matches. Germline V gene lookup returns CDR1 MGHRA and CDR2 YSYEKL. The CDR3 length is 17 residues. The CDR3 nucleotides read TGCGCCAGCAGCCAAGGCTGGGGGGGACAGGGGTTGGACGAGCAGTACTTC. The encoded protein is CASSQGWGGQGLDEQYF.

The gene calls are TRBV2 and TRBJ1-1, with 7 bases aligning to TRBD1. From germline, CDR1 is SNHLY and CDR2 FYNNEI. The CDR3 extends over 12 amino acids. J was trimmed by 2 bases and V by 9 bases; bases with no gene match: 3. CDR3 in DNA: TGTGCCAGAGGACAGGCTAACACTGAAGCTTTCTTT. Translating it yields CARGQANTEAFF.

This chain uses TRBV5-4 with TRBJ2-3, with 10 bases fitting TRBD2. The V gene end was trimmed by 0 bases and the J gene end by 9 bases; junction bases not matched to a gene: 7. Germline V CDR1 and CDR2: SGHNT, YYREEE (reference sequence). The CDR3 contains 15 residues. CDR3: CASSLGLAGGITQYF. CDR3 nucleotide sequence: TGTGCCAGCAGCTTGGGGTTAGCGGGGGGAATCACGCAGTATTTT.

The chain uses TRBV7-2 and TRBJ2-7; 7 bases align to TRBD2. In germline, CDR1 is SGHTA, CDR2 FQGNSA. After removal of 3 bases from V and 3 bases from J, the junction contained 20 bases not matched to a gene. This CDR3 spans 19 amino acids. DNA for the CDR3: TGTGCCAGCAGCTTCCCCCGACTGTTTGCGCGGGAGAGCAACTACGAGCAGTACTTC. Translation: CASSFPRLFARESNYEQYF.

This clone was found once. The V call is TRBV30, the J call TRBJ1-5, with D perhaps TRBD1 (5 bases). The V end lost 1 base, the J end lost 4 bases, and 11 bases lay between the germline ends. CDR1 is GTSNPN, CDR2 SVGIG, per germline (reference sequence). The CDR3 is 14 residues long. The chain's CDR3 is CAWSGGGGNQPQHF. The CDR3 nucleotides are TGTGCCTGGAGTGGCGGGGGAGGGAATCAGCCCCAGCATTTT.

This clone was detected only once. The CDR3 spells CASSLTADHEAFF. As DNA, the CDR3 is TGTGCCAGCAGCTTAACGGCAGATCATGAAGCTTTCTTT. The chain links TRBV7-9 to TRBJ1-1, with D uncertain. Germline CDR1 is SEHNR and CDR2 is FQNEAQ (reference sequence). V lost 2 bases to trimming and J lost 7 bases, with 11 bases between them. This CDR3 region has 13 residues. Supplemented by reference TRBV7-9 and TRBJ1-1, the full variable domain reads DTGVSQNPRHKITKRGQNVTFRCDPISEHNRLYWYRQTLGQGPEFLTYFQNEAQLEKSRLLSDRFSAERPKGSFSTLEIQRTEQGDSAMYLCASSLTADHEAFFGQGTRLTVV.

This clone was counted between two and nine times. This sequence joins TRBV9 and TRBJ2-5; 7 bases agree with TRBD2. The J segment lost 0 bases and the V segment lost 4 bases, leaving 12 bases of the junction unmatched. This CDR3 comprises 17 residues. Germline V CDR1 and CDR2: SGDLS, YYNGEE. CDR3 sequence (DNA): TGTGCCAGCAGCCCTGAAGATCGAGCGGGATACCAAGAGACCCAGTACTTC. Protein product: CASSPEDRAGYQETQYF.

The V call is TRBV9, the J call TRBJ2-5; weak D call: TRBD1 (5 bases). V lost 0 bases, J lost 3 bases, and 6 bases lay in between. The CDR3 spans 13 residues. The germline gives CDR1 SGDLS, CDR2 YYNGEE. The DNA of the CDR3 is TGTGCCAGCAGCGTAGAAGGGGAAGAGACCCAGTACTTC. This gives the protein CASSVEGEETQYF.

CDR3 DNA sequence: TGTGCCAGCAGTTTAGTGGGTGCTGAAGCTTTCTTT. Translated, it gives CASSLVGAEAFF. This chain joins TRBV28 and TRBJ1-1; D is unresolved. The CDR3 has 12 amino acids. Trimming took 2 bases from V and 6 from J, leaving 7 bases between them. Germline CDR1 is MDHEN and CDR2 is SYDVKM.

This clone was observed a few times. The genes are TRBV28 and TRBJ1-5; D is unclear. V lost 5 bases and J 3 bases, leaving 2 bases between the germline ends. Looked up from germline, CDR1 is MDHEN and CDR2 is SYDVKM. The CDR3 sequence is 11 residues long. The CDR3 protein is CASSLNQPQHF. The DNA for the CDR3 is TGTGCCAGCAGTCTCAATCAGCCCCAGCATTTT.

V gene TRBV29-1 combines with J gene TRBJ2-5; D tentatively reads TRBD1 or TRBD2 (5 bases each). Germline V gives CDR1 SQVTM, CDR2 ANQGSEA. This CDR3 comprises 13 residues. V was shortened by 2 bases and J by 2 bases, with 9 bases between the two germline ends. The CDR3 nucleotides read TGCAGCGTTGAAAGGGACGAACAAGAGACCCAGTACTTC. Residues: CSVERDEQETQYF.

The chain employs TRBV9 and TRBJ1-3, with 7 bases identical to TRBD1. The junction had 5 bases not matched to a gene; V was cut back by 3 bases and J by 2 bases. The CDR3 has 15 residues. Germline lookup yields CDR1 SGDLS and CDR2 YYNGEE. The CDR3 nucleotides read TGTGCCAGCAGCGCGGAAGGGACAGCTGGAAACACCATATATTTT. Residues: CASSAEGTAGNTIYF. The variable domain in full, completed from reference TRBV9 and TRBJ1-3, reads DSGVTQTPKHLITATGQRVTLRCSPRSGDLSVYWYQQSLDQGLQFLIQYYNGEERAKGNILERFSAQQFPDLHSELNLSSLELGDSALYFCASSAEGTAGNTIYFGEGSWLTVV.

CDR3 bases: TGTGCCAGCACTCCCTTCCCCGGACTCCCCCCGGAGGGCTACACCTTC. It yields the protein CASTPFPGLPPEGYTF. The rearrangement uses TRBV6-6 and TRBJ1-2; D not resolved. Germline assignment: CDR1 MNHNY and CDR2 SVGAGI (reference sequence). V lost 7 bases, J lost 8 bases, and 26 bases lay in between. The CDR3 extends over 16 amino acids.

J is TRBJ2-1 and V is TRBV4-2; 7 bases are a match to TRBD1. With V trimmed by 1 base and J by 8 bases, 14 bases remained unmatched. This CDR3 spans 17 amino acids. CDR1 LGHNA and CDR2 YNFKEQ come from the germline V gene. The CDR3 DNA follows: TGTGCCAGCAGCCAAGGAGGGGGCAGGGGAAAATACGATGAGCAGTTCTTC. Translating gives CASSQGGGRGKYDEQFF.

The table lists this clone with a few counts. The chain couples TRBV20-1 to TRBJ1-5, with D perhaps matching TRBD1 (5 bases). This CDR3 has 11 residues. Germline CDR1 and CDR2: DFQATT and SNEGSKA (reference sequence). The V end was cut by 7 bases, the J end by 1 base, with 5 bases between. DNA of the CDR3: TGCAGTGGGGGGAGCAATCAGCCCCAGCATTTT. It codes for CSGGSNQPQHF.

The chain joins TRBV28 to TRBJ1-5; perhaps TRBD1 as D (5 bases). Trimming removed 6 bases at V and 1 base at J, with 13 bases between. This CDR3 comprises 15 residues. The germline CDR1 and CDR2 sequences are MDHEN and SYDVKM. The CDR3 DNA is TGTGCCAGCAGGGAGTCAGGGAGCAGCAATCAGCCCCAGCATTTT. It translates to CASRESGSSNQPQHF.

This chain uses TRBV7-9 with TRBJ1-4; D not certain. CDR3 length: 13 residues. CDR1 is SEHNR, CDR2 FQNEAQ, per germline (reference sequence). V lost 5 bases, J lost 6 bases, and 10 bases lay in between. The CDR3: CASSRDPYEKLFF. The DNA of the CDR3 is TGTGCCAGCAGCCGAGACCCTTATGAAAAACTGTTTTTT.

V is TRBV7-2 and J is TRBJ1-4; D is ambiguous. With 5 bases removed from V and 3 bases from J, the gap between germline ends came to 13 bases. Germline V gene data show CDR1 as SGHTA and CDR2 as FQGNSA. The CDR3 length is 15 residues. The CDR3 DNA reads as TGTGCCAGCAGCCAACAGCGGCAGGCTAATGAAAAACTGTTTTTT. Its translation is CASSQQRQANEKLFF.

The chain joins TRBV29-1 to TRBJ2-3; TRBD2 aligns across 10 bases. The CDR3 consists of 17 residues. V was pared by 0 bases and J by 4 bases, with 10 bases of the junction left unmatched. Germline V gene sequence: CDR1 SQVTM, CDR2 ANQGSEA. CDR3 protein: CSVEDWKAGGKSDTQYF. The CDR3 region has the DNA TGCAGCGTTGAAGACTGGAAAGCGGGGGGGAAGTCAGATACGCAGTATTTT.

The rearrangement uses TRBV9 and TRBJ1-4; tentatively, D is TRBD1 (6 bases). Germline CDR1 and CDR2: SGDLS and YYNGEE. The germline V and J ends were trimmed by 0 bases and 6 bases, with 15 bases remaining between them. CDR3 length: 16 amino acids. CDR3: CASSVEPRGAYEKLFF. The CDR3 DNA reads TGTGCCAGCAGCGTAGAACCCCGGGGGGCTTATGAAAAACTGTTTTTT. Combining the CDR3 with reference TRBV9 and TRBJ1-4 gives the whole variable domain DSGVTQTPKHLITATGQRVTLRCSPRSGDLSVYWYQQSLDQGLQFLIQYYNGEERAKGNILERFSAQQFPDLHSELNLSSLELGDSALYFCASSVEPRGAYEKLFFGSGTQLSVL.

The chain is built from TRBV7-9 and TRBJ1-2; D is undetermined. Germline CDR1 and CDR2: SEHNR and FQNEAQ (reference sequence). The CDR3 is made up of 15 amino acids. V was pared by 5 bases and J by 4 bases, with 17 bases between. The CDR3 reads CASSPPAQRSYGYTF. CDR3 sequence (DNA): TGTGCCAGCAGCCCCCCGGCTCAGAGGAGCTATGGCTACACCTTC.

J is TRBJ1-1 and V is TRBV7-2, with D tentatively TRBD1 (5 bases). Germline lookup yields CDR1 SGHTA and CDR2 FQGNSA. The CDR3 is 14 amino acids. V was trimmed by 4 bases and J by 6 bases, leaving 15 bases between them. CDR3 loop: CASSSMGRMPEAFF. The CDR3 region has the DNA TGTGCCAGCAGCTCAATGGGACGGATGCCTGAAGCTTTCTTT.

This clone was counted a single time. V and J are TRBV29-1 and TRBJ1-1; TRBD1 matches at 8 bases. The CDR3 is made up of 14 amino acids. Germline values: CDR1 SQVTM, CDR2 ANQGSEA. V shed 0 bases and J 5 bases; nucleotides not matched to a gene: 5. DNA for the CDR3: TGCAGCGTTGAAGACAGGGGGCGAGGGACTGAAGCTTTCTTT. Translation: CSVEDRGRGTEAFF.

This chain joins TRBV5-1 and TRBJ2-2; D possibly corresponds to TRBD2 (6 bases). Trimming pared 4 bases from V and 4 bases from J, leaving 20 bases between. The germline V gene encodes CDR1 SGHRS and CDR2 YFSETQ. The CDR3 sequence is 17 residues long. The CDR3 region is CASSLLPQGGSTGELFF. The CDR3 region has the DNA TGCGCCAGCAGCCTACTACCCCAGGGAGGTAGCACCGGGGAGCTGTTTTTT.

This rearrangement joins TRBV18 to TRBJ1-1; no clear D gene. V dropped 6 bases and J dropped 0 bases, with 23 bases sitting between them. The germline gives CDR1 KGHSH, CDR2 LQKENI. The CDR3 is 18 residues long. For the CDR3, the DNA is TGTGCCAGCTCGTTCCGGGCCGTAGTAATCGGCATGAACACTGAAGCTTTCTTT. It specifies CASSFRAVVIGMNTEAFF.